One and the same sample provided the 11 T cell receptor beta chains below, sequenced in a study of T-cell reconstitution after alpha-beta-depleted transplantation in children. It was with unique molecular identifiers that the TCRbeta library was prepared. One entry per CDR3 protein, called by TCRdb with MiXCR from the PCR reads. There are about 600,000 distinct CDR3 sequences in the sample; roughly 23% occur only once, and less than 15% lies in the top ten. Material: PBMCs, mostly from graft donor cells, obtained 360 days after TCRalphabeta/CD19-depleted stem cell transplant. These receptors all stem from a boy in the first two years of life who had a stem cell transplant for acute myeloid leukemia, so the T cells may come from the graft donor.

The table lists this clonotype with many counts. J is TRBJ2-1 and V is TRBV9, with D possibly TRBD2 on 5 matching bases. The CDR3 is 14 amino acids. The V end lost 7 bases, the J end lost 2 bases, and 13 bases lay between the germline ends. The germline V gene encodes CDR1 SGDLS and CDR2 YYNGEE. CDR3: CASGPGLAYNEQFF. For the CDR3, the DNA is TGTGCCAGCGGGCCGGGATTGGCCTACAATGAGCAGTTCTTC. The variable domain in full, with the rest retrieved from reference TRBV9 and TRBJ2-1, is DSGVTQTPKHLITATGQRVTLRCSPRSGDLSVYWYQQSLDQGLQFLIQYYNGEERAKGNILERFSAQQFPDLHSELNLSSLELGDSALYFCASGPGLAYNEQFFGPGTRLTVL.

This clonotype occurred many times. The CDR3 DNA reads TGTGCCAGCAAACTTGGCGGGGTTGAGAACTATGGCTACACCTTC. The encoded protein is CASKLGGVENYGYTF. The chain couples TRBV28 to TRBJ1-2; the D is unclear. This CDR3 has 15 amino acids. Trimming pared 7 bases from V and 2 bases from J, leaving 17 bases between. Germline loops: CDR1 MDHEN, CDR2 SYDVKM.

This clonotype was counted only a few times. The V gene is TRBV7-9, the J gene TRBJ1-1; D might be TRBD1 (5 bases). The CDR3 covers 13 residues. The V and J ends lost 3 bases and 2 bases respectively, with 7 bases between them. Germline V gene sequence: CDR1 SEHNR, CDR2 FQNEAQ (reference sequence). The CDR3 DNA reads as TGTGCCAGCAGCTTGACAGATAACACTGAAGCTTTCTTT. It specifies CASSLTDNTEAFF.

The CDR3 region is CATSRGPTSYEQYF. The CDR3 coding sequence is TGCGCCACCTCCAGGGGACCTACCTCCTACGAGCAGTACTTC. V is TRBV5-1 and J is TRBJ2-7; D possibly corresponds to TRBD1 (6 bases). This CDR3 comprises 14 residues. V was clipped by 9 bases and J by 0 bases, with 16 bases between them. Germline CDR1 is SGHRS and CDR2 is YFSETQ. Drawing the rest from reference TRBV5-1 and TRBJ2-7, the complete variable domain is KAGVTQTPRYLIKTRGQQVTLSCSPISGHRSVSWYQQTPGQGLQFLFEYFSETQRNKGNFPGRFSGRQFSNSRSEMNVSTLELGDSALYLCATSRGPTSYEQYFGPGTRLTVT.

On this clonotype itself: With a much larger clone just one base away, this may be a read error. V is TRBV20-1 and J is TRBJ2-1, with 9 bases fitting TRBD1. This CDR3 comprises 13 residues. Germline-derived CDR1 and CDR2 are DFQATT and SNEGSKA (reference sequence). The CDR3 coding sequence is TGCAGTGCTATTACGGACAGGGGTGATGAGCAGTTATTC. It is translated as CSAITDRGDEQLF.

This clonotype was picked up many times. This rearrangement joins TRBV5-8 to TRBJ2-3; D may be TRBD1 (5 bases). Per germline, CDR1 SGHTS and CDR2 YDEGEE. V lost 3 bases to trimming and J lost 6 bases, with 11 bases between them. This CDR3 is built from 13 residues. CDR3 DNA sequence: TGTGCCAGCAGCTGGGGCATAGGGGATACGCAGTATTTT. Encoded protein: CASSWGIGDTQYF. The entire variable domain, with the rest obtained from reference TRBV5-8 and TRBJ2-3, is as follows: EAGVTQSPTHLIKTRGQQATLRCSPISGHTSVYWYQQALGLGLQFLLWYDEGEERNRGNFPPRFSGRQFPNYSSELNVNALELEDSALYLCASSWGIGDTQYFGPGTRLTVL.

This chain links TRBV6-5 with TRBJ1-1; D gene uncertain. In germline, CDR1 is MNHEY, CDR2 SVGAGI. V was cut by 2 bases and J by 5 bases, with 15 bases left in between. This CDR3 region has 15 residues. The CDR3 nucleotides are TGTGCCAGCAGTTACGCCGGCGCGGAGCGGACTGAAGCTTTCTTT. Its protein product is CASSYAGAERTEAFF.

This clonotype was found a few times. The chain is built from TRBV28 and TRBJ2-5, with TRBD1 matching 9 bases. With V trimmed by 2 bases and J by 5 bases, 6 bases remained unmatched. This CDR3 spans 15 amino acids. CDR1 is MDHEN, CDR2 SYDVKM, per germline. For the CDR3, the DNA is TGTGCCAGCAGTTTAAGAGGGACAGGGAGGGAGACCCAGTACTTC. Protein product: CASSLRGTGRETQYF.

This clonotype was observed at least ten times. The chain carries TRBV29-1 and TRBJ2-2; possible D gene TRBD1, 6 bases. Trimming cost V 6 bases and J 7 bases, with 9 bases left between them. This CDR3 is 11 amino acids long. Germline V CDR1 and CDR2: SQVTM, ANQGSEA. The CDR3: CSVRGNGELFF. CDR3 bases: TGCAGCGTAAGGGGGAACGGGGAGCTGTTTTTT.

The chain is built from TRBV21-1 and TRBJ2-3; the DNA was not used to check the table's D call, TRBD2. TRBV21-1 is a known pseudogene. The CDR3 spans 18 residues. This CDR3 reads CASSKEEVQTSSTDTQYF. CDR3 sequence (DNA): TGTGCCAGCAGCAAAGAGGAGGTACAGACTTCTAGCACAGATACGCAGTATTTT.

V gene TRBV11-2 combines with J gene TRBJ2-7; 11 positions match TRBD1. The V gene's germline CDR1 is SGHAT and CDR2 FQNNGV. V lost 8 bases and J lost 2; bases outside the gene matches: 8. CDR3 length equals 15 residues. Here the CDR3 DNA reads TGTGCCAGCTCGAAACCGGGACAGGGGGCCTACGAGCAGTACGTC. It is translated as CASSKPGQGAYEQYV.